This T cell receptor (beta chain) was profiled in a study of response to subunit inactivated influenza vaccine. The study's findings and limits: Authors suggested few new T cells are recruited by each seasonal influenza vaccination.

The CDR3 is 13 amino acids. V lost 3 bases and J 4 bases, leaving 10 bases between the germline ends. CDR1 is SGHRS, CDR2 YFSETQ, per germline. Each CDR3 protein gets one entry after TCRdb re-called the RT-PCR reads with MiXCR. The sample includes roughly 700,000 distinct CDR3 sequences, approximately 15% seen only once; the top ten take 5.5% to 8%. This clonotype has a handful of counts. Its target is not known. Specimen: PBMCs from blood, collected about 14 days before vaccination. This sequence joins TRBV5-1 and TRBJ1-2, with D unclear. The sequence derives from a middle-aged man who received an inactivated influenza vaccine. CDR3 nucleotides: TGCGCCAGCAGCTCCCGTCTAGTCTATGGCTACACCTTC. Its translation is CASSSRLVYGYTF. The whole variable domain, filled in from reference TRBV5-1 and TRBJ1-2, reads KAGVTQTPRYLIKTRGQQVTLSCSPISGHRSVSWYQQTPGQGLQFLFEYFSETQRNKGNFPGRFSGRQFSNSRSEMNVSTLELGDSALYLCASSSRLVYGYTFGSGTRLTVV.